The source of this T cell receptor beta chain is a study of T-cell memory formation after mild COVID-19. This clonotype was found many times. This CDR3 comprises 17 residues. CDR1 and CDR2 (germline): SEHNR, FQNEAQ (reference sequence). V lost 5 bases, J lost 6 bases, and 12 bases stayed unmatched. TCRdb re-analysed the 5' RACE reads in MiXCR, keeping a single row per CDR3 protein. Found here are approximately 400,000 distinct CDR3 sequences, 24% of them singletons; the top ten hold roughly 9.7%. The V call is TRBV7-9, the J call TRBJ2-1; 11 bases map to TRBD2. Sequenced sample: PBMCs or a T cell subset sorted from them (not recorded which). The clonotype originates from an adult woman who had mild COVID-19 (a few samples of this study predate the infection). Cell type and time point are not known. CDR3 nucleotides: TGTGCCAGCAGCCCCCGACTAGCGGGACAACTGAGCAATGAGCAGTTCTTC. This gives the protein CASSPRLAGQLSNEQFF.